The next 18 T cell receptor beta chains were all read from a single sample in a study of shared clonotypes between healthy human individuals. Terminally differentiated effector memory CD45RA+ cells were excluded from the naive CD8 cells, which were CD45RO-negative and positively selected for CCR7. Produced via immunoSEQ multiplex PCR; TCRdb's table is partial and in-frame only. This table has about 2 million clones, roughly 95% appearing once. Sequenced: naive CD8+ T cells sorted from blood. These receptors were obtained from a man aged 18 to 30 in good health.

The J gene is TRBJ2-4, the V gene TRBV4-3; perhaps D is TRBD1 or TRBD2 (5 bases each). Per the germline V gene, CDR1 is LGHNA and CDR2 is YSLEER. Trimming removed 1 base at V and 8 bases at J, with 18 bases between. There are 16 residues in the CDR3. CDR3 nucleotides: TGCGCCAGCAGCCAAGGTGTACGGGAAGAAGGGGACATTCAGTACTTC. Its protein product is CASSQGVREEGDIQYF.

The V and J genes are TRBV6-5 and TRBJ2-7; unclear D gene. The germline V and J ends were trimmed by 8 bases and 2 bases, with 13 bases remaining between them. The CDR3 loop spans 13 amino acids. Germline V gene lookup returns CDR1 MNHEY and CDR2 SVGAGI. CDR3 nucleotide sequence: TGTGCCAGCGGCCAGCCTCCCCCCTACGAGCAGTACTTC. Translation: CASGQPPPYEQYF.

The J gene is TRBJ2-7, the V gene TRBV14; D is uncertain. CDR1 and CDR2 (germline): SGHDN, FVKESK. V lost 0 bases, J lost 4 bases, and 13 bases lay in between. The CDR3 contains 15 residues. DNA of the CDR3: TGTGCCAGCAGCCAAGACCCCGGACCTTATTACGAGCAGTACTTC. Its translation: CASSQDPGPYYEQYF.

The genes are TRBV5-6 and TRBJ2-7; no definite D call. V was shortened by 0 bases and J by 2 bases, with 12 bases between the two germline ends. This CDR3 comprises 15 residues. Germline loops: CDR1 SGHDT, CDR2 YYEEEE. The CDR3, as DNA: TGTGCCAGCAGCTTGGACCGGATAGGGCCCTACGAGCAGTACTTC. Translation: CASSLDRIGPYEQYF.

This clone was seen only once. CDR3 loop: CASSRLVWETQYF. Here the CDR3 DNA reads TGTGCCAGCAGCCGACTAGTTTGGGAGACCCAGTACTTC. This chain links TRBV5-4 with TRBJ2-5, with a weak D call TRBD2 (6 bases). Deletions cut 4 bases from V and 5 bases from J, with 12 bases between. CDR1 SGHNT and CDR2 YYREEE come from the germline V gene (reference sequence). This CDR3 contains 13 residues.

In nucleotides, the CDR3 is TGTGCCAGCAGAGCTGACGGGGTCCAAGAGACCCAGTACTTC. Its translation is CASRADGVQETQYF. This sequence joins TRBV2 and TRBJ2-5; a weak D match, TRBD2 (5 bases). V lost 6 bases, J lost 1 base, and 12 bases lay in between. This CDR3 spans 14 amino acids. Germline V gene sequence: CDR1 SNHLY, CDR2 FYNNEI.

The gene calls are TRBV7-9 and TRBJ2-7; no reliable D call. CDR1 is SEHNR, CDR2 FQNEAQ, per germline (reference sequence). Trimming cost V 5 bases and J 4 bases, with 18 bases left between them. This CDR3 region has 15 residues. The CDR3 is CASSHQSLGNYEQYF. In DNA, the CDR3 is TGTGCCAGCAGCCATCAATCTCTGGGGAATTACGAGCAGTACTTC.

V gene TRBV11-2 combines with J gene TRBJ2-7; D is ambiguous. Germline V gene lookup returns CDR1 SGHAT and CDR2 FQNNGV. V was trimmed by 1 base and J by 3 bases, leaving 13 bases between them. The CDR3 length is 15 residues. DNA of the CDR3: TGTGCCAGCAGCTTAGGCCCTCATGGCGGCTACGAGCAGTACTTC. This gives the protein CASSLGPHGGYEQYF.

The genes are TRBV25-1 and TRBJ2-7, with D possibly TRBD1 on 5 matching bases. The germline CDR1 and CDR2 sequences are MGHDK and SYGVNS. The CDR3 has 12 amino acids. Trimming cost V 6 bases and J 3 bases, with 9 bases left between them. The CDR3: CASRRQGYEQYF. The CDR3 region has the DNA TGTGCCAGCAGGCGGCAGGGCTACGAGCAGTACTTC.

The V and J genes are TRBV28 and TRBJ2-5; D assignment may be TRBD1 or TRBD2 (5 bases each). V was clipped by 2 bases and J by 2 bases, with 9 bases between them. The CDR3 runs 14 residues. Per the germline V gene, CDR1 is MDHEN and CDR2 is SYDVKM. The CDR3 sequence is CASSLTWGQETQYF. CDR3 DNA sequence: TGTGCCAGCAGTTTAACATGGGGGCAAGAGACCCAGTACTTC.

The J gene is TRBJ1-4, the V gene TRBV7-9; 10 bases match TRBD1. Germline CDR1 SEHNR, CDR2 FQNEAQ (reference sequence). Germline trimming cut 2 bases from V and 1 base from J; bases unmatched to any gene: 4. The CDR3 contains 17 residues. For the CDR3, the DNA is TGTGCCAGCAGCTTAATGGACAGGGGGGTAACTAATGAAAAACTGTTTTTT. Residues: CASSLMDRGVTNEKLFF.

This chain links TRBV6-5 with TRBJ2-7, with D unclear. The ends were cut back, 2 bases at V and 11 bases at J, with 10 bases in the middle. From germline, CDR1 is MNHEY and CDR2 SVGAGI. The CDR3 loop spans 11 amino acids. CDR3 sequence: CASSYGWVKYF. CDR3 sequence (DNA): TGTGCCAGCAGTTACGGGTGGGTTAAGTACTTC.

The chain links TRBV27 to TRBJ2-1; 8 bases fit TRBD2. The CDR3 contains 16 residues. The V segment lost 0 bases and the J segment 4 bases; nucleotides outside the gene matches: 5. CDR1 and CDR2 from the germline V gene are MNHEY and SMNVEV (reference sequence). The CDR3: CASSLSVAGIYNEQFF. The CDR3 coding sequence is TGTGCCAGCAGTTTATCTGTAGCGGGGATTTACAATGAGCAGTTCTTC.

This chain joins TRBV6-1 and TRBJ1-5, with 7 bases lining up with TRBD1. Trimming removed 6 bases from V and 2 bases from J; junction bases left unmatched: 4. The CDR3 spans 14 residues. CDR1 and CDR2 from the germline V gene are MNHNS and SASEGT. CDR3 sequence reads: CASRDGTGNQPQHF. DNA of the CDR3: TGTGCCAGCAGGGACGGGACAGGCAATCAGCCCCAGCATTTT.

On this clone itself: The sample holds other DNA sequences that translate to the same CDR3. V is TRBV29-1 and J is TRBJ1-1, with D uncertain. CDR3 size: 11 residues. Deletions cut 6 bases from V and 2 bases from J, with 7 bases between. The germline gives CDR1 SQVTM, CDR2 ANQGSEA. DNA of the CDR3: TGCAGCGTGACACTAAACACTGAAGCTTTCTTT. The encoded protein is CSVTLNTEAFF.

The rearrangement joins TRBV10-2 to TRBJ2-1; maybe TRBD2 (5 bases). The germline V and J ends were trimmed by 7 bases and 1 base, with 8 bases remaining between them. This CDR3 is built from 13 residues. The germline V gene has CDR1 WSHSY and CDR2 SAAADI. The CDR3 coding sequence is TGCGCCAGCACGGCGGGTTCCTACAATGAGCAGTTCTTC. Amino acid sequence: CASTAGSYNEQFF.

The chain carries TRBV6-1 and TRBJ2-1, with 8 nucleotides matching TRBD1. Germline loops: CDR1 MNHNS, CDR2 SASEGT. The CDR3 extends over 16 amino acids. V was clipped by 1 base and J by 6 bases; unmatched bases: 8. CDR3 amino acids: CASSEDRTGPINEQFF. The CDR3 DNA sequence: TGTGCCAGCAGTGAAGACAGGACAGGGCCAATCAATGAGCAGTTCTTC.

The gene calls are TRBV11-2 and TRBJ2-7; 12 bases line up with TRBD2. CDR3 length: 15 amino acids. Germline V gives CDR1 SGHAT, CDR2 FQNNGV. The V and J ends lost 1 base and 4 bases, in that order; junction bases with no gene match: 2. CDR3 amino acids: CASSLASGREYEQYF. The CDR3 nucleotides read TGTGCCAGCAGCTTAGCTAGCGGGAGGGAGTACGAGCAGTACTTC.